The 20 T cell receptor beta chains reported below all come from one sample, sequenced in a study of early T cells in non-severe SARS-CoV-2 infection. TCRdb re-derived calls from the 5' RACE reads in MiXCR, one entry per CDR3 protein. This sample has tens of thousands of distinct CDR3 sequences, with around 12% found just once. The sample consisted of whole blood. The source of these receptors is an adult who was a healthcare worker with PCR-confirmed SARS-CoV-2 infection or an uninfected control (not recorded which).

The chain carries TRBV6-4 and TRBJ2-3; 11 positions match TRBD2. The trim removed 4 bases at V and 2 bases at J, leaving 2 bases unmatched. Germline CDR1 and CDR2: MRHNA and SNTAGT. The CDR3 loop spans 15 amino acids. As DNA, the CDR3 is TGTGCCAGCAGTGGTAGCGGGGGGGCCACAGATACGCAGTATTTT. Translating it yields CASSGSGGATDTQYF.

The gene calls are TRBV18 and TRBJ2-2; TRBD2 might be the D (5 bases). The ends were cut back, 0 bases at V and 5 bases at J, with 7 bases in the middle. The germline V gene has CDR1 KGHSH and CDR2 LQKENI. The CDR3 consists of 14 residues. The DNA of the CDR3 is TGTGCCAGCTCACCACCAAGCGGAACCGGGGAGCTGTTTTTT. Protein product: CASSPPSGTGELFF.

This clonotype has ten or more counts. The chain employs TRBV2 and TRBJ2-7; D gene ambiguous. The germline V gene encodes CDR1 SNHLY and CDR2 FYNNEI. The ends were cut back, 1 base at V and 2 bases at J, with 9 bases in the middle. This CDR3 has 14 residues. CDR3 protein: CASSEVGLTYEQYF. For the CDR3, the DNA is TGTGCCAGCAGTGAAGTCGGGCTCACCTACGAGCAGTACTTC.

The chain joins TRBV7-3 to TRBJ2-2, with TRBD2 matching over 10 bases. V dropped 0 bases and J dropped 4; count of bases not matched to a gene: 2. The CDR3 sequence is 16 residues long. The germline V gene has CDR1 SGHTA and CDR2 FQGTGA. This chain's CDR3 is CASSLTLAGVTGELFF. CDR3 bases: TGTGCCAGCAGCTTAACCCTAGCGGGGGTCACCGGGGAGCTGTTTTTT.

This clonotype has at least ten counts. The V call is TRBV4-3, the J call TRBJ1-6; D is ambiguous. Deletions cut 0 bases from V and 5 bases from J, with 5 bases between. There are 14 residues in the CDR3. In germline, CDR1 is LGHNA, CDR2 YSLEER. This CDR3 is CASSQEWHNSPLHF. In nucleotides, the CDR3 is TGCGCCAGCAGCCAAGAGTGGCATAATTCACCCCTCCACTTT.

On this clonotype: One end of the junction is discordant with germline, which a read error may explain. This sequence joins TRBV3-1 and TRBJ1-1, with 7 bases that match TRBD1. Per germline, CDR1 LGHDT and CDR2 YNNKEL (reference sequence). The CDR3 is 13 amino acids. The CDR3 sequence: CASRPDRVAEVFF. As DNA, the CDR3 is TGTGCCAGCAGACCCGACAGGGTGGCTGAAGTTTTCTTT.

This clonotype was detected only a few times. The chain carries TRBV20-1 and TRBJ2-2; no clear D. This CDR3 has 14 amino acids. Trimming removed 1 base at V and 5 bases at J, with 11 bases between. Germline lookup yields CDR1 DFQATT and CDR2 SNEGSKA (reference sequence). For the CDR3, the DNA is TGCAGTGCTAGAGTGAGCAGTCTGACCGGGGAGCTGTTTTTT. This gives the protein CSARVSSLTGELFF.

DNA of the CDR3: TGTGCCAGCAGCGTGGACGTCCTGAACACTGAAGCTTTCTTT. Protein sequence: CASSVDVLNTEAFF. J is TRBJ1-1 and V is TRBV9; D unresolved. The V gene's germline CDR1 is SGDLS and CDR2 YYNGEE. This CDR3 has 14 residues. Trimming pared 2 bases from V and 0 bases from J, leaving 8 bases between.

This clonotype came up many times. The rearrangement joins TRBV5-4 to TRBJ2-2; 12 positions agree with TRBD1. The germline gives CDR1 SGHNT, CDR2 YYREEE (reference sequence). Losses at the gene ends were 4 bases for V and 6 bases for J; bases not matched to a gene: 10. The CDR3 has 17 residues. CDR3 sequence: CASSAGGTGGLSGELFF. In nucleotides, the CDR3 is TGTGCCAGCAGCGCAGGGGGGACAGGGGGCCTCTCCGGGGAGCTGTTTTTT.

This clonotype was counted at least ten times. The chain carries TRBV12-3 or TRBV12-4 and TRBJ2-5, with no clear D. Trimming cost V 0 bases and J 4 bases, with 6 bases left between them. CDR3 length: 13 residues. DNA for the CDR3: TGTGCCAGCAGTTTAGCGGATAGAGAGACCCAGTACTTC. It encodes CASSLADRETQYF.

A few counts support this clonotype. CDR3 region: CASSPTSGWADTQYF. The CDR3 DNA is TGTGCCAGCAGTCCGACTAGCGGTTGGGCAGATACGCAGTATTTT. The rearrangement links TRBV7-9 to TRBJ2-3, with 9 nucleotides matching TRBD2. CDR3 length equals 15 residues. Germline V gene lookup returns CDR1 SEHNR and CDR2 FQNEAQ (reference sequence). V was pared by 6 bases and J by 4 bases, with 8 bases of the junction left unmatched.

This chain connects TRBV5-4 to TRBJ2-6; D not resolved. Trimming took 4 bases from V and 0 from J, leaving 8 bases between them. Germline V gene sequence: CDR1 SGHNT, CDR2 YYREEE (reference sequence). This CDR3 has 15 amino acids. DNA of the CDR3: TGTGCCAGCAGCCCTCAATACTCTGGGGCCAACGTCCTGACTTTC. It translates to CASSPQYSGANVLTF.

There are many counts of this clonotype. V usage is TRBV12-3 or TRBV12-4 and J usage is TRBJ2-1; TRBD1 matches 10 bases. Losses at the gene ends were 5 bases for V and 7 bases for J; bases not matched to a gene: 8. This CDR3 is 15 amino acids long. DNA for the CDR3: TGTGCCAGCAGTAGCCTGGGACAGGGGTTGAATGAGCAGTTCTTC. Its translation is CASSSLGQGLNEQFF.

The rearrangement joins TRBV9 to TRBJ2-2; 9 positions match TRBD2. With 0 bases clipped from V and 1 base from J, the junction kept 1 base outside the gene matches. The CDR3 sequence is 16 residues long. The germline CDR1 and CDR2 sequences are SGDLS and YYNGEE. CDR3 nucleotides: TGTGCCAGCAGCGTAGCTAGCGGGATGAACACCGGGGAGCTGTTTTTT. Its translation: CASSVASGMNTGELFF.

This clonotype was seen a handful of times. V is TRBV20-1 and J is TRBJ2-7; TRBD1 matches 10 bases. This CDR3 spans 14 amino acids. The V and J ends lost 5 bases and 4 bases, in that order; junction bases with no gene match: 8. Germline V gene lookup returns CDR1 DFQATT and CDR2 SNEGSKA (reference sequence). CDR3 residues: CSAPPGTGEYEQYF. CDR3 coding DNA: TGCAGTGCTCCTCCCGGGACAGGGGAATACGAGCAGTACTTC.

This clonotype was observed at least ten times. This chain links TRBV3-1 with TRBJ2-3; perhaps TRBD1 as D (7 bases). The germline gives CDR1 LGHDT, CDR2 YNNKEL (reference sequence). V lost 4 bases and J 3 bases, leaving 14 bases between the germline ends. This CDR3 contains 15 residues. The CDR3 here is CASSPAGQITDTQYF. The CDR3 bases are TGTGCCAGCAGCCCCGCGGGACAGATTACAGATACGCAGTATTTT.

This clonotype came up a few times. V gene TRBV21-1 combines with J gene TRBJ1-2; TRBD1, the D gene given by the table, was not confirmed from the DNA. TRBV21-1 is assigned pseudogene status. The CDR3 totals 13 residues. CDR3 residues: CASSPDINYGYTF. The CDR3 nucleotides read TGTGCCAGCAGCCCGGACATAAACTATGGCTACACCTTC.

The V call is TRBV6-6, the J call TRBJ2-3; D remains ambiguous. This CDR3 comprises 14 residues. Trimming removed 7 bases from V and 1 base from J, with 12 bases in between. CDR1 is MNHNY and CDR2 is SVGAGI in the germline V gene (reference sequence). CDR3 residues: CASKLSLGTDTQYF. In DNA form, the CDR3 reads TGTGCCAGCAAGTTGAGTCTTGGCACAGATACGCAGTATTTT.

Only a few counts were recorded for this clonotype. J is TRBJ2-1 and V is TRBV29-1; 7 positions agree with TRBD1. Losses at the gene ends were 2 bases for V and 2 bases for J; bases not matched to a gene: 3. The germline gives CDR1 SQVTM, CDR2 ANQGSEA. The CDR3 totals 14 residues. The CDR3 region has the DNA TGCAGCGTTGAATGGGGACAGCCCTACAATGAGCAGTTCTTC. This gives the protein CSVEWGQPYNEQFF.

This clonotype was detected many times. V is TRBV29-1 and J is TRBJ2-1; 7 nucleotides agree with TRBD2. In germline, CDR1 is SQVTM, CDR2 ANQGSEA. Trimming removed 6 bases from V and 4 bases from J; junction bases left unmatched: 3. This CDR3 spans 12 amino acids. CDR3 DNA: TGCAGCGTCGGGGACTATTACAATGAGCAGTTCTTC. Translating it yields CSVGDYYNEQFF.